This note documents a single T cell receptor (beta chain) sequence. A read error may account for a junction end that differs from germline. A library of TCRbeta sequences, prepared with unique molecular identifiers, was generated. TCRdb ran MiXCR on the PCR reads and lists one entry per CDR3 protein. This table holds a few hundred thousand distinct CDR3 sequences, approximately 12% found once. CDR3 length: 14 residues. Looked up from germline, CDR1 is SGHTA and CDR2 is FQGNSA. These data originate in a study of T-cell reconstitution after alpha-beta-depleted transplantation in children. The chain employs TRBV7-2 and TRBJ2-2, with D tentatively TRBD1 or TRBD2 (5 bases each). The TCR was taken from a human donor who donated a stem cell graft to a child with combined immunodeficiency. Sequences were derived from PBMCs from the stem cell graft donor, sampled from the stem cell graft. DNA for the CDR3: TGTGCCAGCAGCTTTAATCGGGGCACCGAGGAGCTGTTTTTT. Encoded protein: CASSFNRGTEELFF.